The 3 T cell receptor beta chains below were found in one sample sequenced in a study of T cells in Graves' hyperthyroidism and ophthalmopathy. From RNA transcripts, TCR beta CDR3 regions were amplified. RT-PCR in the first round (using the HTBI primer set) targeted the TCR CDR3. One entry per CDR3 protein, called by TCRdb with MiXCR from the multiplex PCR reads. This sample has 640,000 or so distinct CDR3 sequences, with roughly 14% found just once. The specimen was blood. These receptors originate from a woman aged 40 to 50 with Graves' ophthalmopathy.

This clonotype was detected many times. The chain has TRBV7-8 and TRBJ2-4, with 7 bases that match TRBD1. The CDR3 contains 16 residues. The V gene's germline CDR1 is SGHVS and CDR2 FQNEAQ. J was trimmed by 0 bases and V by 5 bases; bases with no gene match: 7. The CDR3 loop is CASSQGEFLAKNIQYF. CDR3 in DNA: TGTGCCAGCAGCCAGGGGGAATTTCTAGCCAAAAACATTCAGTACTTC. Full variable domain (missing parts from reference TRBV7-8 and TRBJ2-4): GAGVSQSPRYKVAKRGQDVALRCDPISGHVSLFWYQQALGQGPEFLTYFQNEAQLDKSGLPSDRFFAERPEGSVSTLKIQRTQQEDSAVYLCASSQGEFLAKNIQYFGAGTRLSVL.

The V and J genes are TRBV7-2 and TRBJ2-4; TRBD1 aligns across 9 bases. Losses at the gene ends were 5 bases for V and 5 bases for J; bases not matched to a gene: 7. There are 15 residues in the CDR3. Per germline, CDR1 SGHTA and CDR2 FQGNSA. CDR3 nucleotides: TGTGCCAGCAGCGCCCCCGACAGGGGGGAAAACATTCAGTACTTC. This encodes CASSAPDRGENIQYF. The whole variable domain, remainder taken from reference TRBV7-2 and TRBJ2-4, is GAGVSQSPSNKVTEKGKDVELRCDPISGHTALYWYRQSLGQGLEFLIYFQGNSAPDKSGLPSDRFSAERTGGSVSTLTIQRTQQEDSAVYLCASSAPDRGENIQYFGAGTRLSVL.

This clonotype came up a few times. CDR3 residues: CATGTLEGYEQYF. CDR3 coding DNA: TGTGCCACCGGGACATTGGAAGGGTACGAGCAGTACTTC. This chain uses TRBV10-3 with TRBJ2-7; D is perhaps TRBD1 (6 bases). The CDR3 sequence is 13 residues long. CDR1 is ENHRY, CDR2 SYGVKD, per germline. Trimming took 10 bases from V and 4 from J, leaving 17 bases between them.